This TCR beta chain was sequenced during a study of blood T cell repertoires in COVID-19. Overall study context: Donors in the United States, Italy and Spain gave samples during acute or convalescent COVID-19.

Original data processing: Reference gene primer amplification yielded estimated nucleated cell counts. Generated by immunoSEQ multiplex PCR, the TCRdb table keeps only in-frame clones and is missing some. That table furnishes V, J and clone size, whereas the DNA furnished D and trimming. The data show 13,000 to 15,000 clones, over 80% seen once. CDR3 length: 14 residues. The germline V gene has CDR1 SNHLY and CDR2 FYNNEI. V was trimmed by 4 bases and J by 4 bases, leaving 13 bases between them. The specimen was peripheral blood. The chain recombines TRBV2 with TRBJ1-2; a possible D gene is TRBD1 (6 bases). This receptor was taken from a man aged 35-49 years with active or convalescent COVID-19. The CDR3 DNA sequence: TGTGCCAGCAGTGGAGGAAGGGGGTTCTATGGCTACACCTTC. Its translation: CASSGGRGFYGYTF.